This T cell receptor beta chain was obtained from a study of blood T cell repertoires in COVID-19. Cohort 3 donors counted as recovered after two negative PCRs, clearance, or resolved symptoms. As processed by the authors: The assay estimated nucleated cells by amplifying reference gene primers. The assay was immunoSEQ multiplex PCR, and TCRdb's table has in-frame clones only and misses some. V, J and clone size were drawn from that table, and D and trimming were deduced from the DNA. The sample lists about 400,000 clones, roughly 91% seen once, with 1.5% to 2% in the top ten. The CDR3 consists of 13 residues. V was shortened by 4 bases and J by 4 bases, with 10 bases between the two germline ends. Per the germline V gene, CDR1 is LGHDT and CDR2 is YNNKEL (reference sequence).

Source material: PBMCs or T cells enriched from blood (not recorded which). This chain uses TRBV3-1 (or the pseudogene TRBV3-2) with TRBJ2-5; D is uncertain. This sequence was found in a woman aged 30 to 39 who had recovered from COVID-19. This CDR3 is CASSPAARETQYF. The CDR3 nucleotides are TGTGCCAGCAGCCCCGCGGCCCGAGAGACCCAGTACTTC.